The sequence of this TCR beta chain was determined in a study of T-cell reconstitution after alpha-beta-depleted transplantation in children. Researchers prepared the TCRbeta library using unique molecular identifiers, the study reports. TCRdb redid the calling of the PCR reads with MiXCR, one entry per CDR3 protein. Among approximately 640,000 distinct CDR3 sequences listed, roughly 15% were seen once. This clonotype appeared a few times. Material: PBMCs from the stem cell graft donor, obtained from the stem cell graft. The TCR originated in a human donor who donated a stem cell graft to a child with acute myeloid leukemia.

The CDR3 sequence: CASSFTTGAYEQYV. In nucleotides, the CDR3 is TGTGCCAGCAGTTTCACGACAGGAGCCTACGAGCAGTACGTC. The chain links TRBV27 to TRBJ2-7; D possibly corresponds to TRBD1 (6 bases). V dropped 3 bases and J dropped 2 bases, with 11 bases sitting between them. The CDR3 is made up of 14 amino acids. Germline lookup yields CDR1 MNHEY and CDR2 SMNVEV (reference sequence).